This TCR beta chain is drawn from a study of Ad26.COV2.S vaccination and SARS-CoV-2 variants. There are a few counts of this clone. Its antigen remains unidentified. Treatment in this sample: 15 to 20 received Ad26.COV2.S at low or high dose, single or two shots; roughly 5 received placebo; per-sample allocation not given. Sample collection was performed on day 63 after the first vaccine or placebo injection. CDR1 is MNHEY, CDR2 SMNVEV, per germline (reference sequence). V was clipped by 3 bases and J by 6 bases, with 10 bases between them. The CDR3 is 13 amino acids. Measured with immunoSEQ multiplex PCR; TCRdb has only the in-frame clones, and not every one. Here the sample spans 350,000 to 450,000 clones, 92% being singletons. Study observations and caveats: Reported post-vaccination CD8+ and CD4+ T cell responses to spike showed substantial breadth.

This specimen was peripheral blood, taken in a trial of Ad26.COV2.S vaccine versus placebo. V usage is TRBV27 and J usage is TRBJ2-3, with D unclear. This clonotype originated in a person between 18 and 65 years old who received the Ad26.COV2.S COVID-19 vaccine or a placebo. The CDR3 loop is CASSFSRLDTQYF. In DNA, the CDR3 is TGTGCCAGCAGTTTTTCGAGGCTGGATACGCAGTATTTT.